This T cell receptor (beta chain) was documented in a study of technical replicates of blood from a handful of donors. The CDR3 loop spans 15 amino acids. J was trimmed by 4 bases and V by 3 bases; bases with no gene match: 3. Germline CDR1 SGDLS, CDR2 YYNGEE. Using immunoSEQ multiplex PCR, the repertoire was profiled, and TCRdb retains in-frame clones only, with some absent. The repertoire holds fewer than 95,000 clones, with 91% as singletons. The clonotype was recovered from a human donor in good health. The sequenced sample was T cells isolated from PBMCs. The chain combines TRBV9 with TRBJ2-1, with TRBD2 identical over 11 bases. The CDR3 DNA reads TGTGCCAGCAGCGCGGGACTAGCGGATTACAATGAGCAGTTCTTC. Translation gives CASSAGLADYNEQFF. The full variable domain, completed using reference TRBV9 and TRBJ2-1, is DSGVTQTPKHLITATGQRVTLRCSPRSGDLSVYWYQQSLDQGLQFLIQYYNGEERAKGNILERFSAQQFPDLHSELNLSSLELGDSALYFCASSAGLADYNEQFFGPGTRLTVL.